This TCR beta chain was recovered during a study of post-analysis software for immune sequencing data. Study summary: Some patients lacked subtype; others had relapsing-remitting, secondary progressive or progressive-relapsing disease.

About this clonotype itself: Its antigen is unknown. An end of the junction does not agree with germline; a read error may underlie this.

Tagging with unique molecular identifiers was a feature of the TCR beta cDNA libraries. TCRdb re-called the PCR reads through MiXCR, storing one row per CDR3 protein. This table holds around 700,000 distinct CDR3 sequences, 55% to 60% found once. CDR1 and CDR2 from the germline V gene are LGHNT and FRNRAP. This CDR3 has 15 residues. General study results and limits: Five or six TRBV segments appeared more often in patients than in controls, and TRBV5-6, TRBV5-1 and TRBV20-1 were among these.

The origin of this receptor is a girl aged 2 to 9 with multiple sclerosis. Sample: blood. This chain uses TRBV12-5 with TRBJ2-3; TRBD2 agrees at 8 bases. The CDR3 region has the DNA TGTGCCAGTGGTTTGATACTAGCGGAGACAGATACGCAGTATTTT. Amino acids: CASGLILAETDTQYF.